This T cell receptor beta chain was identified during a study of blood T cell repertoires in COVID-19. Profiling relied on immunoSEQ multiplex PCR, and the TCRdb table lists in-frame clones only, not all of them. The profile shows about 63,000 clones, about 75% of them singletons. The V gene end was trimmed by 3 bases and the J gene end by 6 bases; junction bases not matched to a gene: 5. Per the germline V gene, CDR1 is SGHDT and CDR2 is YYEEEE. CDR3 length: 13 amino acids. The sequence was obtained from an elderly woman with acute or convalescent COVID-19. Sequenced: peripheral blood. The chain uses TRBV5-6 and TRBJ2-7, with 8 bases lining up with TRBD1. The DNA of the CDR3 is TGTGCCAGCAGCTCGGACAGGGCGCGCGAGCAGTACTTC. Protein sequence: CASSSDRAREQYF.